This T cell receptor beta chain was observed in a study of shared clonotypes between healthy human individuals. Study as a whole: Three plates were used per donor for CD4 naive, three for CD4 memory, two for CD8 naive and one for CD8 memory.

This clone was picked up one time. This CDR3 has 17 amino acids. Trimming took 0 bases from V and 2 from J, leaving 17 bases between them. Germline V CDR1 and CDR2: SGHDN, FVKESK. Measured with immunoSEQ multiplex PCR; TCRdb has only the in-frame clones, and not every one. The top ten clones hold about 1.6% of a sample with over 2,000,000 clones, 93% of them seen once. Positive CCR7 selection of CD45RO-negative cells yielded the naive CD8 cells, and terminally differentiated effector memory CD45RA+ cells were excluded. The chain employs TRBV14 and TRBJ2-7, with D perhaps TRBD1 or TRBD2 (5 bases each). The sequencing input was naive CD8+ T cells from PBMCs. This clonotype was obtained from a man aged 18 to 35 in good health. Some clones in this sample may be carry-over from other donors' samples. CDR3 coding DNA: TGTGCCAGCAGCCAAGATTGGGGCCTGGGAGCCCCCTACGAGCAGTACTTC. It yields the protein CASSQDWGLGAPYEQYF. Full variable domain (outside the CDR3, taken from reference TRBV14 and TRBJ2-7): EAGVTQFPSHSVIEKGQTVTLRCDPISGHDNLYWYRRVMGKEIKFLLHFVKESKQDESGMPNNRFLAERTGGTYSTLKVQPAELEDSGVYFCASSQDWGLGAPYEQYFGPGTRLTVT.